At least ten counts were recorded for the clone carrying this T cell receptor (beta chain). Antigen unknown. This entry comes from a study of T cells in Graves' hyperthyroidism and ophthalmopathy. Study conclusions and caveats: Most clonotypes that expanded in the thyroid above 0.001 also showed up in blood.

Diagnoses were established using clinical symptoms, serum thyroxine and TRAb, thyroid ultrasound and orbital computed tomography. Approximately 10 ml of fresh peripheral blood supplied the PBMCs. TCR beta CDR3 region amplification was performed from RNA transcripts. The primer set for the first-round RT-PCR of the TCR CDR3 was HTBI. Each CDR3 protein gets one entry after TCRdb re-called the multiplex PCR reads with MiXCR. The repertoire includes about 530,000 distinct CDR3 sequences, about a sixth of them detected once, and 17% sits in the top ten. The CDR3 extends over 16 amino acids. V dropped 5 bases and J dropped 0 bases, with 14 bases sitting between them.

The sequence came from a woman aged 18-29 years with Graves' ophthalmopathy. The sample was blood. The V call is TRBV12-3 or TRBV12-4, the J call TRBJ1-5; perhaps TRBD1 as D (5 bases). CDR3: CASSPPWGVSNQPQHF. CDR3 sequence (DNA): TGTGCCAGCAGTCCCCCTTGGGGGGTTAGCAATCAGCCCCAGCATTTT.